This T cell receptor beta chain comes out of a study of blood T cell repertoires in COVID-19. Looking at the study overall: COVID-19 samples from acute and convalescent phases originated in the United States, Italy and Spain. From T cells, B-cell-depleted T cells, or PBMCs came the material, which was cDNA or gDNA.

The germline CDR1 and CDR2 sequences are SGHNT and YYREEE (reference sequence). V lost 0 bases and J 0 bases, leaving 7 bases between the germline ends. This CDR3 is 15 amino acids long. In the authors' workflow: Amplification of reference gene primers provided the estimated nucleated cell counts. Clones were read by immunoSEQ multiplex PCR, and TCRdb kept only the in-frame ones, dropping some. D and trimming come from the DNA, and the V and J calls and clone size come from that table. The table has some 150,000 clones, 84% seen once. This chain uses TRBV5-4 with TRBJ2-1; a possible D gene is TRBD1 (5 bases). The source of this sequence is a human donor in a cohort sampled during active COVID-19. What was sequenced was peripheral blood. CDR3 loop: CASSLGGDSYNEQFF. CDR3 bases: TGTGCCAGCAGCTTGGGGGGCGACTCCTACAATGAGCAGTTCTTC. Supplemented by reference TRBV5-4 and TRBJ2-1, the full variable domain reads ETGVTQSPTHLIKTRGQQVTLRCSSQSGHNTVSWYQQALGQGPQFIFQYYREEENGRGNFPPRFSGLQFPNYSSELNVNALELDDSALYLCASSLGGDSYNEQFFGPGTRLTVL.